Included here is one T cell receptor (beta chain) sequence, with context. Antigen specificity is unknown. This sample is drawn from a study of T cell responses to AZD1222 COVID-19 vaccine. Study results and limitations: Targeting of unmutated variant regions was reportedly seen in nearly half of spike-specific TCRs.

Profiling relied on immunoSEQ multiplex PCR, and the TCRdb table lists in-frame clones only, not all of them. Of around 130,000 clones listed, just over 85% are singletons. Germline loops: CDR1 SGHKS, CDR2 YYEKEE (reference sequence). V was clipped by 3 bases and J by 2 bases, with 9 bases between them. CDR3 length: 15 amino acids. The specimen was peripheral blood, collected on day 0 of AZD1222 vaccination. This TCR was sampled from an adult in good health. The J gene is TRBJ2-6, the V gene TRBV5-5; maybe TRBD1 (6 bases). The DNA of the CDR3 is TGTGCCAGCAGCTCAGGGGCCACTGGGGCCAACGTCCTGACTTTC. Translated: CASSSGATGANVLTF. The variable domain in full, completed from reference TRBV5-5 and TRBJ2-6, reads DAGVTQSPTHLIKTRGQQVTLRCSPISGHKSVSWYQQVLGQGPQFIFQYYEKEERGRGNFPDRFSARQFPNYSSELNVNALLLGDSALYLCASSSGATGANVLTFGAGSRLTVL.